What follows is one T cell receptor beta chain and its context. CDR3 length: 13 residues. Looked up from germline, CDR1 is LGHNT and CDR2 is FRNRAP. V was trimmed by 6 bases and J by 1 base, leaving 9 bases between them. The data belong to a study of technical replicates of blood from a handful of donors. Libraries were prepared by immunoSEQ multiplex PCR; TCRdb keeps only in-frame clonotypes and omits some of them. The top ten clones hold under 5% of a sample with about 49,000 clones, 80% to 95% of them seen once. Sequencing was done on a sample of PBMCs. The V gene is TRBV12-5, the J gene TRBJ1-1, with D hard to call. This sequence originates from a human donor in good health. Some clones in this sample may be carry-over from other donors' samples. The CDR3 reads CASGWGENTEAFF. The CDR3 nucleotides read TGTGCTAGTGGCTGGGGAGAGAACACTGAAGCTTTCTTT.